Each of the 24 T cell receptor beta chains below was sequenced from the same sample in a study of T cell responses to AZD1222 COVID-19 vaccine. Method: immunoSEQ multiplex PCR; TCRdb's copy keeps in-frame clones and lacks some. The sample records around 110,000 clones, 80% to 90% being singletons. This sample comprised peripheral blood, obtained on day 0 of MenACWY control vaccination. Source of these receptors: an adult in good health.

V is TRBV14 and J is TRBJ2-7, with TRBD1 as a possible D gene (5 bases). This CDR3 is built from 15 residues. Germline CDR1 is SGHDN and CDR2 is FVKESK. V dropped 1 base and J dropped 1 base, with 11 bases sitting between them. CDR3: CASSQVQGKSYEQYF. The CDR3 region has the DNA TGTGCCAGCAGCCAAGTTCAGGGCAAGTCCTACGAGCAGTACTTC.

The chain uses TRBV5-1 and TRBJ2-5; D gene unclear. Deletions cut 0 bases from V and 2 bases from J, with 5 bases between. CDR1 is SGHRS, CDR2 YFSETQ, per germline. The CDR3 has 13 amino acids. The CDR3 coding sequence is TGCGCCAGCAGCTTGGCCAGGCAAGAGACCCAGTACTTC. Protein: CASSLARQETQYF.

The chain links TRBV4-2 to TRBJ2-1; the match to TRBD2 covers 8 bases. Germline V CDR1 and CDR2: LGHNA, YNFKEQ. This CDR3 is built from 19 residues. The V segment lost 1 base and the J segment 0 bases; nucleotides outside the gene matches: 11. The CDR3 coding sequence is TGTGCCAGCAGCCAAGTCACCGGGGGGGCCCCCAGCTCCTACAATGAGCAGTTCTTC. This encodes CASSQVTGGAPSSYNEQFF.

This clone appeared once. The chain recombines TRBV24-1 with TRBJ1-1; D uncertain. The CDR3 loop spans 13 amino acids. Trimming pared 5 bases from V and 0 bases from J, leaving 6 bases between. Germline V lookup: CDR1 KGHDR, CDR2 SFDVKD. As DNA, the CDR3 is TGTGCCACCAGTGGGCACATGAACACTGAAGCTTTCTTT. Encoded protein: CATSGHMNTEAFF.

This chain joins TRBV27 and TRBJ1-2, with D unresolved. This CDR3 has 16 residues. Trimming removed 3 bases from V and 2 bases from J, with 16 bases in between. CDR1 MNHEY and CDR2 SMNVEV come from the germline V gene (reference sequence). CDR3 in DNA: TGTGCCAGCAGTTTTGTCGGCGGCCCGACAAACTATGGCTACACCTTC. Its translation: CASSFVGGPTNYGYTF.

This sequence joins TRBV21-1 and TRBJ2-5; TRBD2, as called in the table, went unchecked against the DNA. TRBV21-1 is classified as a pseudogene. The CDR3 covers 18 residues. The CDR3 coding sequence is TGTGCCAGCAGCAGTCCCTTTTCGGCGGGGGGGCCCGGAGAGACCCAGTACTTC. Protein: CASSSPFSAGGPGETQYF.

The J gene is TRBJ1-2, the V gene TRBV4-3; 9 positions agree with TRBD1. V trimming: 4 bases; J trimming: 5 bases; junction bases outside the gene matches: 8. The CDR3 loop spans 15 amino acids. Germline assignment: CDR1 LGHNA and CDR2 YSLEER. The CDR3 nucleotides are TGCGCCAGCAGCCCTGGACAGGGGCTCCCTTATGGCTACACCTTC. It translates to CASSPGQGLPYGYTF.

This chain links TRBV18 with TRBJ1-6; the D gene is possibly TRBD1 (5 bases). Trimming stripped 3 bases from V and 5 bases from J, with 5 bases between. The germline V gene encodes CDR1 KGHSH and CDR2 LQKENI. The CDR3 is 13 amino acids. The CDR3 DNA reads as TGTGCCAGCTCACCGGGGGATAATTCACCCCTCCACTTT. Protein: CASSPGDNSPLHF.

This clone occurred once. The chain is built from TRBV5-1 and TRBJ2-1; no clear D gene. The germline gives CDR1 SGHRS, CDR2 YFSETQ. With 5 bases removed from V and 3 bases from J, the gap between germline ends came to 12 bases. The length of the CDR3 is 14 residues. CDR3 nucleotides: TGCGCCAGCAGTCTGGTAGTAGGCTACAATGAGCAGTTCTTC. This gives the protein CASSLVVGYNEQFF.

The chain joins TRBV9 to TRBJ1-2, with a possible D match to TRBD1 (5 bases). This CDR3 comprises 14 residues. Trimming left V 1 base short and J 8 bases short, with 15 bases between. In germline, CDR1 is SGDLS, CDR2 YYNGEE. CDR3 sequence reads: CASSVTLQGGGYTF. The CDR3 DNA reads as TGTGCCAGCAGCGTAACCCTCCAGGGAGGGGGCTACACCTTC.

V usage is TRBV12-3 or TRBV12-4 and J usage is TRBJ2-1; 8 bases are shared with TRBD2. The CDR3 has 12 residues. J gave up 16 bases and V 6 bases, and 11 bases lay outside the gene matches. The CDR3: CASRATAGGHFF. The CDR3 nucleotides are TGTGCCAGCAGGGCAACGGCGGGGGGTCATTTCTTC.

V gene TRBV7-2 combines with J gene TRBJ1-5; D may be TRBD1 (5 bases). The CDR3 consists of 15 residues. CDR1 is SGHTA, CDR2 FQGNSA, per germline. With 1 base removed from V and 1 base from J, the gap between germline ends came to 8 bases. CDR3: CASSLGSGSNQPQHF. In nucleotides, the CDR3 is TGTGCCAGCAGCTTAGGTTCAGGGAGCAATCAGCCCCAGCATTTT.

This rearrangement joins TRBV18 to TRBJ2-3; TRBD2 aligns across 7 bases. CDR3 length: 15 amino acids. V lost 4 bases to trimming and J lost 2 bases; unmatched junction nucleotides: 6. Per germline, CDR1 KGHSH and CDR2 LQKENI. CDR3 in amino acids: CASSLSGTPTDTQYF. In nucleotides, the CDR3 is TGTGCCAGCTCACTGAGCGGGACGCCCACAGATACGCAGTATTTT.

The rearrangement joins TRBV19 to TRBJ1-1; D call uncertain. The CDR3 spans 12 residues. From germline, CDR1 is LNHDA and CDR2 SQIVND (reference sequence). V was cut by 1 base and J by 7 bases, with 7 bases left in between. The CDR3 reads CASSIGTLEAFF. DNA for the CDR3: TGTGCCAGTAGTATAGGAACACTTGAAGCTTTCTTT.

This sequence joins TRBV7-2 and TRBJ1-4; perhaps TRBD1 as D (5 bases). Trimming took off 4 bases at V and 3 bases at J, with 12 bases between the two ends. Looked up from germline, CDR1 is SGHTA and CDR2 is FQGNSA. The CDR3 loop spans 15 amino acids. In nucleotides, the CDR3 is TGTGCCAGCAGCTCCTACACAGGCTCTAATGAAAAACTGTTTTTT. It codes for CASSSYTGSNEKLFF.

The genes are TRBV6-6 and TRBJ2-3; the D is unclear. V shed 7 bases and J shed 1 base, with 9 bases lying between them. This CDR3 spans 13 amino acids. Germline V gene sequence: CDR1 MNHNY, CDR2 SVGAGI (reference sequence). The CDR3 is CASTYGGTDTQYF. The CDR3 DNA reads TGTGCCAGCACCTACGGAGGCACAGATACGCAGTATTTT.

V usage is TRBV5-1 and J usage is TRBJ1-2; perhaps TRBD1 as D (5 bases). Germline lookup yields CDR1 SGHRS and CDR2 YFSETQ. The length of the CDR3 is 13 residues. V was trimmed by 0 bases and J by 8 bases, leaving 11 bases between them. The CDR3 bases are TGCGCCAGCAGCTTGGCGGGACGGGGAGGCTACACCTTC. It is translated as CASSLAGRGGYTF.

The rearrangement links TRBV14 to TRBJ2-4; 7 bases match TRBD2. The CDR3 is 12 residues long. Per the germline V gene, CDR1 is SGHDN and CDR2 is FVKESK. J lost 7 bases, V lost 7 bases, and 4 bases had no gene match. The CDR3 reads CASTGGNNIQYF. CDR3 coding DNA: TGTGCCAGCACCGGGGGGAACAACATTCAGTACTTC.

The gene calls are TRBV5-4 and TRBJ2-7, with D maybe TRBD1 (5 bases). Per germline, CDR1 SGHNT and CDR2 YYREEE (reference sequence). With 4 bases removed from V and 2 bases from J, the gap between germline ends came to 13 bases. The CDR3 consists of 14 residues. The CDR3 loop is CASSDGRGTYEQYF. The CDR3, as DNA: TGTGCCAGCAGCGATGGAAGGGGAACCTACGAGCAGTACTTC.

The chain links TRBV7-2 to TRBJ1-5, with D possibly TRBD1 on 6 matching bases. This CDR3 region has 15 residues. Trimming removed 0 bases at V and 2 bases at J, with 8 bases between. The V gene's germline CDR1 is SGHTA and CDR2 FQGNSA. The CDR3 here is CASSLARTGNQPQHF. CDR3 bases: TGTGCCAGCAGCTTAGCGAGGACAGGCAATCAGCCCCAGCATTTT.

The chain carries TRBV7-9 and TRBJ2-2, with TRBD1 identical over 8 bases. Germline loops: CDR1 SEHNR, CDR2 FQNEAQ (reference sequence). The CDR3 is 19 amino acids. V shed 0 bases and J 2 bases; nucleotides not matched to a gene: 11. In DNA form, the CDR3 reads TGTGCCAGCAGCTTAGCGGCAGCGACAGGGGCTAAAAACACCGGGGAGCTGTTTTTT. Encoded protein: CASSLAAATGAKNTGELFF.

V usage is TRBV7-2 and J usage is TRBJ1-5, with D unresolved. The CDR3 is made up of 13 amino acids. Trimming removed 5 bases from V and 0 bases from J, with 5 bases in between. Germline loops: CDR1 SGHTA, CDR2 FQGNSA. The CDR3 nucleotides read TGTGCCAGCAGCGGCTATAGCAATCAGCCCCAGCATTTT. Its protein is CASSGYSNQPQHF.

CDR3 DNA sequence: TGTGCCAGCAGTTTAGGGGGGGCGGGCGGCTACACCTTC. It specifies CASSLGGAGGYTF. J is TRBJ1-2 and V is TRBV27, with D possibly being TRBD1 (6 bases). V dropped 2 bases and J dropped 8 bases, with 12 bases sitting between them. Germline-derived CDR1 and CDR2 are MNHEY and SMNVEV (reference sequence). The CDR3 runs 13 residues.

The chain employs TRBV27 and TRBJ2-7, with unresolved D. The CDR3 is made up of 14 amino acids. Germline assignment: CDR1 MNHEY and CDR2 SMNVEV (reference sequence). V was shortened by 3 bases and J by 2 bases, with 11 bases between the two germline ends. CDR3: CASSLIDKTYEQYF. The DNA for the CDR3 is TGTGCCAGCAGTTTGATAGACAAGACCTACGAGCAGTACTTC.